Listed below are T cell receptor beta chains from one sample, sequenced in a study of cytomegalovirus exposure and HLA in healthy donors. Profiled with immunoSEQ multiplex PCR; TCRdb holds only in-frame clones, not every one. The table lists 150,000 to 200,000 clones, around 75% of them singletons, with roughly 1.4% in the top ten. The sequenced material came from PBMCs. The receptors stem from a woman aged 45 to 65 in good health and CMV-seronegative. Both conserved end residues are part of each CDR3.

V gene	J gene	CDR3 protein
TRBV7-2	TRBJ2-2	CASSFSTGELFF
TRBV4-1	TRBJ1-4	CASSQTGTGRSNEKLFF
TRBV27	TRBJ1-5	CASSAQGLGNQPQHF
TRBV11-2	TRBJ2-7	CASSYQRGSSYEQYF
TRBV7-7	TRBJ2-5	CASSLGRGLETQYF
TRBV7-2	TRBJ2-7	CASSQGQGANEQYF
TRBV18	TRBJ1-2	CASSPRMEGFYGYTF
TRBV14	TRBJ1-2	CASRPTGNYGYTF
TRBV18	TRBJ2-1	CASSPPGAKNYNEQFF
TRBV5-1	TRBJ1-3	CASSLSGAGGNTIYF
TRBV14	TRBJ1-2	CASSQNTVWRATGYTF
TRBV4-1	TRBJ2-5	CASSLGLAGAYQETQYF
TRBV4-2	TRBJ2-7	CASSQDGGSSYEQYF
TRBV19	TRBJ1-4	CASSKPLQILATNEKLFF
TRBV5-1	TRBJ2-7	CASSSSGRACEQYF
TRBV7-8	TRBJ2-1	CASSFGHEQFF
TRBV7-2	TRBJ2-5	CASSPGQGQETQYF
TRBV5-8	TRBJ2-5	CASSLRGIETQYF
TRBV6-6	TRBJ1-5	CASSRDRGLDQPQHF
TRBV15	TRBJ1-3	CATSRTGGGNTIYF
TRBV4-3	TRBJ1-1	CASSQVRGVNTEAFF
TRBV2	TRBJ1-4	CASSVRLATNEKLFF
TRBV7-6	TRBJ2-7	CASSSRVGTYEQYF
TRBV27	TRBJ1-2	CASSPSAGVSYGYTF
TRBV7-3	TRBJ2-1	CASSLTLAGGPNEQFF
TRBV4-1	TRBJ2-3	CASSHGDRITDTQYF
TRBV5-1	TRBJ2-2	CASSLGAGGLNTGELFF
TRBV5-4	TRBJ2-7	CASSLEGAGSYEQYF
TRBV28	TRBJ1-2	CASSLSSPREPVDGYTF
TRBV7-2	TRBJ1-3	CASSPGQTSGNTIYF
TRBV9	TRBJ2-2	CASSVSQTGELFF
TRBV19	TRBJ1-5	CASSSPDRGLSNQPQHF
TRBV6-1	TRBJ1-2	CASKPGINNYGYTF
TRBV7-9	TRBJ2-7	CASSSGRRTSGSYEQYF
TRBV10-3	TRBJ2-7	CAIRRPGTGGESYEQYF
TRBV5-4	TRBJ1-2	CASSLPNRDDGYTF
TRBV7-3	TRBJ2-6	CASSLIRGTGTGANVLTF
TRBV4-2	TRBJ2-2	CASSLAGLEELFF
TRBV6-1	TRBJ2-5	CASSRGPETQYF
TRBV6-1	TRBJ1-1	CASSEDEGDTEAFF
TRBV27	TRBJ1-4	CASRSWDRAEKLFF
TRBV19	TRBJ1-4	CASSASRATNEKLFF
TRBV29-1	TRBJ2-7	CSVEGSGGVEQYF
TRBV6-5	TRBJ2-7	CASSRGTGAAYEQYF
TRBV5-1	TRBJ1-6	CASSFEGAKNSPLHF